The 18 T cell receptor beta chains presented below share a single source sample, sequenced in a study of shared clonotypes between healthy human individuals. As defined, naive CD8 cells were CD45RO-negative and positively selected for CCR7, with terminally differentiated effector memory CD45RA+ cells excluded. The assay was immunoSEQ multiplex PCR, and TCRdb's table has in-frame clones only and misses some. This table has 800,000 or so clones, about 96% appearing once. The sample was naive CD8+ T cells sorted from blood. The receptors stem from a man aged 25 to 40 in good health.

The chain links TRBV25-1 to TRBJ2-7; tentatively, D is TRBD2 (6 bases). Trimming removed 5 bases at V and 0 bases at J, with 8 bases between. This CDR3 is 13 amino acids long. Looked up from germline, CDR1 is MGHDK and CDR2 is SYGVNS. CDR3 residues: CASSLGGSYEQYF. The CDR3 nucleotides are TGTGCCAGCAGTTTGGGGGGCTCCTACGAGCAGTACTTC.

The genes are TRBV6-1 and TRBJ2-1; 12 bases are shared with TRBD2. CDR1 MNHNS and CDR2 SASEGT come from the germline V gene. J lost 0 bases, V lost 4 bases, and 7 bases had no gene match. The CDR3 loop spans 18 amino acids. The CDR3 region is CASSGTLAGGPSYNEQFF. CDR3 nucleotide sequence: TGTGCCAGCAGTGGAACACTAGCGGGAGGACCCTCCTACAATGAGCAGTTCTTC.

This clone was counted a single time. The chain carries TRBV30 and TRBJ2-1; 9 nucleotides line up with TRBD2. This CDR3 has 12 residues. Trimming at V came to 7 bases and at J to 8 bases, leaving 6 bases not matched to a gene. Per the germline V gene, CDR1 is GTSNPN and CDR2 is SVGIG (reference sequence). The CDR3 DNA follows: TGTGCCTTAGAGGGACTAGCCGATGAGCAGTTCTTC. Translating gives CALEGLADEQFF.

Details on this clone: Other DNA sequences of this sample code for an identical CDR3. The CDR3 region is CASSLGPSGYEQYF. Here the CDR3 DNA reads TGTGCCAGCAGCTTAGGGCCTAGCGGGTACGAGCAGTACTTC. The chain recombines TRBV13 with TRBJ2-7, with 8 nucleotides matching TRBD2. CDR1 is PRHDT, CDR2 FYEKMQ, per germline (reference sequence). The CDR3 extends over 14 amino acids. With 0 bases clipped from V and 4 bases from J, the junction kept 2 bases outside the gene matches.

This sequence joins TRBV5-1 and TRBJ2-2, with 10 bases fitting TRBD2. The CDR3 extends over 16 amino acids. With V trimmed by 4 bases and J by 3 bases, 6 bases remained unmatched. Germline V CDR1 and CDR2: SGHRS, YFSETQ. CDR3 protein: CASSIPSGSDTGELFF. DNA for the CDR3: TGCGCCAGCAGCATCCCTAGCGGGAGCGACACCGGGGAGCTGTTTTTT.

In DNA form, the CDR3 reads TGTGCCAGCAGCCCCCAACAGAGACAGGGTAGCTACGAGCAGTACTTC. It yields the protein CASSPQQRQGSYEQYF. The chain joins TRBV7-9 to TRBJ2-7; 7 bases map to TRBD1. V trimming: 5 bases; J trimming: 3 bases; junction bases outside the gene matches: 13. CDR3 size: 16 residues. The germline gives CDR1 SEHNR, CDR2 FQNEAQ (reference sequence).

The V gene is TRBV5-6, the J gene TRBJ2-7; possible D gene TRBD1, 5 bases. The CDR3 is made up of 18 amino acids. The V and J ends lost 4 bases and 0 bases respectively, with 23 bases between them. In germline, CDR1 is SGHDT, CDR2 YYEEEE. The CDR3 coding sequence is TGTGCCAGCAGCGGGTTGAAGGGGCAACTCCAGAGCTCCTACGAGCAGTACTTC. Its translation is CASSGLKGQLQSSYEQYF. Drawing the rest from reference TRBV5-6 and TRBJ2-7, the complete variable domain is DAGVTQSPTHLIKTRGQQVTLRCSPKSGHDTVSWYQQALGQGPQFIFQYYEEEERQRGNFPDRFSGHQFPNYSSELNVNALLLGDSALYLCASSGLKGQLQSSYEQYFGPGTRLTVT.

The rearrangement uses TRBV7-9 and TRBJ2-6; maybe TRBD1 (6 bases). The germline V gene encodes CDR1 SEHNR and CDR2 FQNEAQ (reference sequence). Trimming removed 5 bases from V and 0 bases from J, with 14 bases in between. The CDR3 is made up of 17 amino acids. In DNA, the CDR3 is TGTGCCAGCAGCCCACCCAGGGGTAGCTCTGGGGCCAACGTCCTGACTTTC. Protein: CASSPPRGSSGANVLTF.

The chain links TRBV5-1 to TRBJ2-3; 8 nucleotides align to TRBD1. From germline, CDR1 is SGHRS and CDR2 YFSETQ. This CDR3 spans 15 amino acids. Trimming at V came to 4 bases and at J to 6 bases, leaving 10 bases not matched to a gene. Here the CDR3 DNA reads TGCGCCAGCAGCACGACAGGGGCCAACGTCGATACGCAGTATTTT. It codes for CASSTTGANVDTQYF.

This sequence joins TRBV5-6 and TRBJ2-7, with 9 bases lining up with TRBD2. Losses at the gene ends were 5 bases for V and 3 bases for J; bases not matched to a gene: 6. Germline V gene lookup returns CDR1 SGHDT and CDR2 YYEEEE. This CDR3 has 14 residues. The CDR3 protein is CASRLAGSYYEQYF. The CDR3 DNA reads TGTGCCAGCAGACTAGCGGGCAGTTACTACGAGCAGTACTTC. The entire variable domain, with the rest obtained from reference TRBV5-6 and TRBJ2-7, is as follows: DAGVTQSPTHLIKTRGQQVTLRCSPKSGHDTVSWYQQALGQGPQFIFQYYEEEERQRGNFPDRFSGHQFPNYSSELNVNALLLGDSALYLCASRLAGSYYEQYFGPGTRLTVT.

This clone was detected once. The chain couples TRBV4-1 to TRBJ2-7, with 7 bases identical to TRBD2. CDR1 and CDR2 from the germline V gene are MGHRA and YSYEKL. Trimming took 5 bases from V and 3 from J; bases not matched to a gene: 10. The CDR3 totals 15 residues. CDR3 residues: CASSFITSGIYEQYF. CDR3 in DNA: TGCGCCAGCAGCTTTATAACCAGCGGGATCTACGAGCAGTACTTC.

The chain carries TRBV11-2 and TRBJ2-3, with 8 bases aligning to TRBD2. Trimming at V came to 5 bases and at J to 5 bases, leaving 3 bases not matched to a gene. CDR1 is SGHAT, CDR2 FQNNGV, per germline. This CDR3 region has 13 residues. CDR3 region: CASSAGTRDTQYF. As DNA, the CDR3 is TGTGCCAGCAGCGCGGGGACTAGAGATACGCAGTATTTT.

CDR3 protein: CASSLEGQYF. CDR3 sequence (DNA): TGTGCCAGCAGCTTAGAAGGGCAGTATTTT. The V gene is TRBV11-2, the J gene TRBJ2-3; D unclear. Germline values: CDR1 SGHAT, CDR2 FQNNGV. The V and J ends lost 0 bases and 11 bases respectively, with 3 bases between them. The CDR3 runs 10 residues.

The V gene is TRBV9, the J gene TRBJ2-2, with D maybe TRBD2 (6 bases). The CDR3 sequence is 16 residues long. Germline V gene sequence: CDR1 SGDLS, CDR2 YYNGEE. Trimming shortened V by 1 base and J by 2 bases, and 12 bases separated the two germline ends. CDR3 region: CASSVRRDLNTGELFF. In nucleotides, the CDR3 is TGTGCCAGCAGCGTACGCCGGGACTTAAACACCGGGGAGCTGTTTTTT. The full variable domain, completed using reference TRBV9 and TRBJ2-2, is DSGVTQTPKHLITATGQRVTLRCSPRSGDLSVYWYQQSLDQGLQFLIQYYNGEERAKGNILERFSAQQFPDLHSELNLSSLELGDSALYFCASSVRRDLNTGELFFGEGSRLTVL.

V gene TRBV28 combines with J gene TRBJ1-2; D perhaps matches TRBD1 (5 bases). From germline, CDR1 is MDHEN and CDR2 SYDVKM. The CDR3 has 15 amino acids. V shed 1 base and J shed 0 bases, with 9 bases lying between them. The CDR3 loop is CASSLFQGTNYGYTF. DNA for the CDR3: TGTGCCAGCAGTTTATTTCAGGGAACTAACTATGGCTACACCTTC.

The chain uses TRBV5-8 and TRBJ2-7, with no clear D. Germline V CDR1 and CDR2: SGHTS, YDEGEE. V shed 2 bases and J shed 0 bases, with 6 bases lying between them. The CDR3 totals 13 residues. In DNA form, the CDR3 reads TGTGCCAGCAGCTTACCCCCCTCCTACGAGCAGTACTTC. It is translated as CASSLPPSYEQYF.

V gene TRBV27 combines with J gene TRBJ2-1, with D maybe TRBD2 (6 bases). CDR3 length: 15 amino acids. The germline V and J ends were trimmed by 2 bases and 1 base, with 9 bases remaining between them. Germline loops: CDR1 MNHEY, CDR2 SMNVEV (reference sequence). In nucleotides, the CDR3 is TGTGCCAGCAGTTTAAACGGGGGATCCTACAATGAGCAGTTCTTC. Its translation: CASSLNGGSYNEQFF.

The CDR3 here is CATFDRYEQYF. CDR3 DNA: TGTGCCACCTTCGACCGTTACGAGCAGTACTTC. V and J are TRBV2 and TRBJ2-7, with unresolved D. The CDR3 totals 11 residues. From germline, CDR1 is SNHLY and CDR2 FYNNEI. Trimming took 10 bases from V and 4 from J, leaving 11 bases between them.